This TCR beta chain was sequenced in a study of T cells in Graves' hyperthyroidism and ophthalmopathy. TCR beta CDR3 region amplification was performed from RNA transcripts. The study used the HTBI primer set for a first-round RT-PCR of the TCR CDR3. TCRdb itself ran the multiplex PCR reads through MiXCR, one entry per CDR3 protein. The table shows some 770,000 distinct CDR3 sequences, with around 15% occurring only once. Hyperthyroidism had been newly diagnosed in patients aged 18 to 65, and its duration was under 2 months. Clinical symptoms, serum thyroxine, TRAb, thyroid ultrasound and orbital computed tomography established diagnosis. The sequence derives from a man aged 18-30 years with Graves' hyperthyroidism. Input material: blood.

The CDR3 coding sequence is TGTGCCACCAGCAGCAAGCGGGGACAGCCCCAGCATTTT. Translation: CATSSKRGQPQHF. The rearrangement links TRBV15 to TRBJ1-5; no firm D call. Germline CDR1 and CDR2: LNHNV and YYDKDF (reference sequence). Trimming cost V 3 bases and J 7 bases, with 10 bases left between them. The CDR3 length is 13 residues.